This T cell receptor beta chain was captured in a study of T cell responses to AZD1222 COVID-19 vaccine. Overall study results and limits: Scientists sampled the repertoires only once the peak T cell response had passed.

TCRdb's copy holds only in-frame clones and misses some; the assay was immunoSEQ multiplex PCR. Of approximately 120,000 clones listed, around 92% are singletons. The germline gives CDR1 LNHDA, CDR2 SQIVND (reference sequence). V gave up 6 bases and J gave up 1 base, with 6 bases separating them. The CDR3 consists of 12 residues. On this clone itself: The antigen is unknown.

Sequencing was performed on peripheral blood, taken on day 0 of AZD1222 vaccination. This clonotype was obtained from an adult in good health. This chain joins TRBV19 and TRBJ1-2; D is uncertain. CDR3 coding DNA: TGTGCCAGTAGCGGAATTAACTATGGCTACACCTTC. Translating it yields CASSGINYGYTF.